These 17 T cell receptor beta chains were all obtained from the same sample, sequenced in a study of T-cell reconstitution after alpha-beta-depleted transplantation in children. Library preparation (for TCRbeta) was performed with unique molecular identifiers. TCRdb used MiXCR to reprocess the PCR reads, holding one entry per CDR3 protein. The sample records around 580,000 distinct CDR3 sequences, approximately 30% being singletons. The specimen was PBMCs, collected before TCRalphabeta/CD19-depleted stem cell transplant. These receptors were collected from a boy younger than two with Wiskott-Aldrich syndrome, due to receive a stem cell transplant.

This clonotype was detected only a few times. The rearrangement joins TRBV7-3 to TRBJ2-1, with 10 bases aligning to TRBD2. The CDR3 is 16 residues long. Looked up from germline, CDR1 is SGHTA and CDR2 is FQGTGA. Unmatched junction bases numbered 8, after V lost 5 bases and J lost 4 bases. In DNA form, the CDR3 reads TGTGCCAGCAGCCTTATAGCGGGAGGAGCTTACAATGAGCAGTTCTTC. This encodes CASSLIAGGAYNEQFF.

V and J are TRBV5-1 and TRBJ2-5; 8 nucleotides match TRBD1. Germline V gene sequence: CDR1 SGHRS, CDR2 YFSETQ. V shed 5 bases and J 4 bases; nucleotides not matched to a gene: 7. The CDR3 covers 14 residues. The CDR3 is CASSPTGAGETQYF. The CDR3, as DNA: TGCGCCAGCAGTCCGACAGGGGCGGGAGAGACCCAGTACTTC.

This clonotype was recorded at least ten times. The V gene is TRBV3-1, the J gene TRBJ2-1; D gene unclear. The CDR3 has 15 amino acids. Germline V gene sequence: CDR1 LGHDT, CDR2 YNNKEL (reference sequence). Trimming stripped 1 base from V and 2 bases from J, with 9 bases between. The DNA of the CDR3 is TGTGCCAGCAGCCAAGGTTCGGGCACCTACAATGAGCAGTTCTTC. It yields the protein CASSQGSGTYNEQFF.

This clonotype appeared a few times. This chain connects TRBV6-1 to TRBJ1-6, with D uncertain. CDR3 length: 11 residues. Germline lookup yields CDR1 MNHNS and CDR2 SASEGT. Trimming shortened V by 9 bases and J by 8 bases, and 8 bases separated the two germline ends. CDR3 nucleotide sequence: TGTGCCAGAAGCGCGGATTCACCCCTCCACTTT. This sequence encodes CARSADSPLHF.

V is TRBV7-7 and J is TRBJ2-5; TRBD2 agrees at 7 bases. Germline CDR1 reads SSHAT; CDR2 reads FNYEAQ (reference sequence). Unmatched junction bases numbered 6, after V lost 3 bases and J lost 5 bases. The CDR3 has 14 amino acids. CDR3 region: CASSFGTIEETQYF. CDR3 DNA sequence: TGTGCCAGCAGCTTCGGGACTATCGAGGAGACCCAGTACTTC.

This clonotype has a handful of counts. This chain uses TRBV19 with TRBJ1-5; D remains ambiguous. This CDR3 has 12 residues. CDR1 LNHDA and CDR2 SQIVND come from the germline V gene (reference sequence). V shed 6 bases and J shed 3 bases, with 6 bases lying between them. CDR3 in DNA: TGTGCCAGTAGGCGGTACAATCAGCCCCAGCATTTT. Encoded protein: CASRRYNQPQHF.

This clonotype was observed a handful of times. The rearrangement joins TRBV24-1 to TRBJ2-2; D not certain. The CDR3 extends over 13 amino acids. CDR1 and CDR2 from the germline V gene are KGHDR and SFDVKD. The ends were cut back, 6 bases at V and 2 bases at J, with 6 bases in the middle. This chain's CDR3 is CATSFQNTGELFF. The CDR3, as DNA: TGTGCCACCAGTTTCCAAAACACCGGGGAGCTGTTTTTT.

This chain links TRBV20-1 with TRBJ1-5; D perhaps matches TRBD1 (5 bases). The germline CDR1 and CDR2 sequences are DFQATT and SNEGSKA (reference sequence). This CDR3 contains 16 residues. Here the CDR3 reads CSIRARGGQGGQPQHF. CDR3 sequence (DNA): TGCAGCATTCGCGCCCGCGGCGGGCAGGGCGGTCAGCCCCAGCATTTT.

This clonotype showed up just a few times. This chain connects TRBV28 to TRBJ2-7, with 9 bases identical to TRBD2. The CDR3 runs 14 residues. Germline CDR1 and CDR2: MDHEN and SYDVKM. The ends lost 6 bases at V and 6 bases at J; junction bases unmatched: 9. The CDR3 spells CASSIPGLAAEQYF. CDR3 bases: TGTGCCAGCAGCATACCGGGACTAGCAGCCGAGCAGTACTTC. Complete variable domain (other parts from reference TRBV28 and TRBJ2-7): DVKVTQSSRYLVKRTGEKVFLECVQDMDHENMFWYRQDPGLGLRLIYFSYDVKMKEKGDIPEGYSVSREKKERFSLILESASTNQTSMYLCASSIPGLAAEQYFGPGTRLTVT.

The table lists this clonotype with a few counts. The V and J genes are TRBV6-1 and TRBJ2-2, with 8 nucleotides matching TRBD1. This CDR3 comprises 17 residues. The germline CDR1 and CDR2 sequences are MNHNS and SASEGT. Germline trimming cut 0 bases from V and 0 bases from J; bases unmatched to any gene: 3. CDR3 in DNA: TGTGCCAGCAGTGAAGCACCCAGGGGGCCGAACACCGGGGAGCTGTTTTTT. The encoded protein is CASSEAPRGPNTGELFF.

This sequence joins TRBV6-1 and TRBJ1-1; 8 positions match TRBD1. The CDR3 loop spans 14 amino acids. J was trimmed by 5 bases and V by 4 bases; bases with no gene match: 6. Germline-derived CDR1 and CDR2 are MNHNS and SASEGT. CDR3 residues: CASSGQGQGTEAFF. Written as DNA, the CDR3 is TGTGCCAGCAGTGGACAGGGGCAGGGGACTGAAGCTTTCTTT.

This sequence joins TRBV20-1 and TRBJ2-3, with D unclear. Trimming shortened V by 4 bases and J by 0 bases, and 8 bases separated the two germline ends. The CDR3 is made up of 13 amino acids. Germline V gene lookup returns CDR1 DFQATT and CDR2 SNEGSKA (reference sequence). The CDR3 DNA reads TGCAGTGCTATTAGCAGAAGCACAGATACGCAGTATTTT. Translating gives CSAISRSTDTQYF.

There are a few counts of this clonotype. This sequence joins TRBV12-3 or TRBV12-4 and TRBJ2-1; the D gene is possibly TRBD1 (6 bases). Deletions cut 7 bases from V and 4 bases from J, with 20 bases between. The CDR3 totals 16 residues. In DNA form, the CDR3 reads TGTGCCAGCACCCACAGCCCAGGGGCCAAGTACAATGAGCAGTTCTTC. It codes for CASTHSPGAKYNEQFF.

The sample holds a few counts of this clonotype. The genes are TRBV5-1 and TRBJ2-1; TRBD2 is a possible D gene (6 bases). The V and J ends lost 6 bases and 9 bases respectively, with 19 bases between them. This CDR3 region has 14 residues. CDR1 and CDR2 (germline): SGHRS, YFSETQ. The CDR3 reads CASIPWAGGVEQFF. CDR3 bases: TGCGCCAGCATCCCTTGGGCTGGCGGGGTTGAGCAGTTCTTC.

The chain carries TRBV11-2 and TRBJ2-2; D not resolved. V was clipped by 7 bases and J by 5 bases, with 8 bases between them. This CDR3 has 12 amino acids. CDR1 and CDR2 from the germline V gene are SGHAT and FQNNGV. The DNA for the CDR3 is TGTGCCAGCAAAGCGAGGACCGGGGAGCTGTTTTTT. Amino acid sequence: CASKARTGELFF. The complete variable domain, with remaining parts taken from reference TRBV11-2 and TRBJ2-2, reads EAGVAQSPRYKIIEKRQSVAFWCNPISGHATLYWYQQILGQGPKLLIQFQNNGVVDDSQLPKDRFSAERLKGVDSTLKIQPAKLEDSAVYLCASKARTGELFFGEGSRLTVL.

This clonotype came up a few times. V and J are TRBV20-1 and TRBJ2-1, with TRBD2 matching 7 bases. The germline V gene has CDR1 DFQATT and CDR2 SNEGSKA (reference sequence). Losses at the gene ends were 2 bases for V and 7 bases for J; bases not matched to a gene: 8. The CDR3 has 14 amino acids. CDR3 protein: CSARPPAGRNEQFF. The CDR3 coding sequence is TGCAGTGCTAGACCTCCAGCGGGAAGGAATGAGCAGTTCTTC.

In DNA, the CDR3 is TGCGCCAGCAGCTTGGGGGCCCGCGGGCCCTCCTACAATGAGCAGTTCTTC. Translating gives CASSLGARGPSYNEQFF. The chain joins TRBV5-1 to TRBJ2-1; TRBD2 is a possible D gene (5 bases). The CDR3 totals 17 residues. Trimming cost V 0 bases and J 0 bases, with 13 bases left between them. CDR1 is SGHRS and CDR2 is YFSETQ in the germline V gene.